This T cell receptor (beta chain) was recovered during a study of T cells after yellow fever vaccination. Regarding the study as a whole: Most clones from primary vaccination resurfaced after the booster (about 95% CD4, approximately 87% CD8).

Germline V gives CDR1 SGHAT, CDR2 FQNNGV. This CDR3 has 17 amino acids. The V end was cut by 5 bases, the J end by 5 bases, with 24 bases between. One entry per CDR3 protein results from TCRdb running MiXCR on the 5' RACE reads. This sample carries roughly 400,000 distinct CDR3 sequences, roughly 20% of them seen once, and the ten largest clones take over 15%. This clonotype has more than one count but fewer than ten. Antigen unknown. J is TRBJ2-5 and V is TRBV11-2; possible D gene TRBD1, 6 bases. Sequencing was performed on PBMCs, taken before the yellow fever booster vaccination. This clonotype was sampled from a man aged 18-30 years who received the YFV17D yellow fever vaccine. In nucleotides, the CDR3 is TGTGCCAGCAGCCCAAAGATGATAACCGGACAGCGGGAGACCCAGTACTTC. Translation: CASSPKMITGQRETQYF.